What follows are 8 T cell receptor beta chains derived from one specimen sequenced in a study of blood T cell repertoires in COVID-19. Profiling relied on immunoSEQ multiplex PCR, and the TCRdb table lists in-frame clones only, not all of them. This table holds about 130,000 clones, roughly 84% found once. Input material: peripheral blood. These receptors all come from a woman aged 25 to 45 who had recovered from COVID-19.

This sequence joins TRBV7-2 and TRBJ1-2; D ambiguous. The CDR3 spans 15 residues. Deletions cut 2 bases from V and 0 bases from J, with 10 bases between. Germline V gene data show CDR1 as SGHTA and CDR2 as FQGNSA. The CDR3 nucleotides are TGTGCCAGCAGCTTAAGGGAGGAAGCTAACTATGGCTACACCTTC. This sequence encodes CASSLREEANYGYTF.

This chain joins TRBV5-1 and TRBJ2-2, with TRBD1 identical over 12 bases. J gave up 7 bases and V 4 bases, and 5 bases lay outside the gene matches. The CDR3 is 15 residues long. Germline V lookup: CDR1 SGHRS, CDR2 YFSETQ. CDR3 sequence reads: CASSRDRGQGGELFF. In DNA, the CDR3 is TGCGCCAGCAGCCGGGACAGGGGGCAAGGCGGGGAGCTGTTTTTT. Variable domain in full (rest from reference TRBV5-1 and TRBJ2-2): KAGVTQTPRYLIKTRGQQVTLSCSPISGHRSVSWYQQTPGQGLQFLFEYFSETQRNKGNFPGRFSGRQFSNSRSEMNVSTLELGDSALYLCASSRDRGQGGELFFGEGSRLTVL.

The chain uses TRBV12-3 or TRBV12-4 and TRBJ2-1, with D uncertain. Trimming cost V 2 bases and J 8 bases, with 7 bases left between them. The CDR3 covers 12 residues. CDR3 sequence reads: CASSLFADEQFF. CDR3 nucleotides: TGTGCCAGCAGTTTATTCGCGGATGAGCAGTTCTTC.

The rearrangement links TRBV29-1 to TRBJ1-1, with D perhaps TRBD1 (5 bases). Trimming took 4 bases from V and 2 from J, leaving 14 bases between them. Germline V gene sequence: CDR1 SQVTM, CDR2 ANQGSEA. This CDR3 spans 14 amino acids. The CDR3 loop is CSVGPTDTNTEAFF. The DNA for the CDR3 is TGCAGCGTTGGTCCGACAGACACTAACACTGAAGCTTTCTTT.

This clone has a handful of counts. V gene TRBV5-1 combines with J gene TRBJ1-6; possible D gene TRBD1, 6 bases. Per germline, CDR1 SGHRS and CDR2 YFSETQ. V was trimmed by 0 bases and J by 9 bases, leaving 13 bases between them. CDR3 size: 15 residues. As DNA, the CDR3 is TGCGCCAGCAGCTTGGAGGCCCAGGGGTTTTCACCCCTCCACTTT. As protein: CASSLEAQGFSPLHF. Filled out from reference TRBV5-1 and TRBJ1-6, the complete variable domain reads KAGVTQTPRYLIKTRGQQVTLSCSPISGHRSVSWYQQTPGQGLQFLFEYFSETQRNKGNFPGRFSGRQFSNSRSEMNVSTLELGDSALYLCASSLEAQGFSPLHFGNGTRLTVT.

The genes are TRBV3-1 (or the pseudogene TRBV3-2) and TRBJ2-6; D is perhaps TRBD1 (5 bases). V lost 5 bases and J lost 2, with 16 bases in between. CDR1 LGHDT and CDR2 YNNKEL come from the germline V gene (reference sequence). This CDR3 is built from 17 residues. This CDR3 reads CASSADSLIAGANVLTF. CDR3 in DNA: TGTGCCAGCAGCGCCGACAGTCTTATCGCTGGGGCCAACGTCCTGACTTTC.

The V and J genes are TRBV4-1 and TRBJ1-5, with D hard to call. The CDR3 has 17 amino acids. V shed 1 base and J shed 4 bases, with 17 bases lying between them. Germline V gene data show CDR1 as MGHRA and CDR2 as YSYEKL. CDR3 DNA: TGCGCCAGCAGCCAAGTGGGGTACCAGGAGGTGAATCAGCCCCAGCATTTT. The encoded protein is CASSQVGYQEVNQPQHF.

V gene TRBV6-6 combines with J gene TRBJ1-6; no reliable D call. Germline V gives CDR1 MNHNY, CDR2 SVGAGI (reference sequence). The V end was cut by 7 bases, the J end by 0 bases, with 10 bases between. This CDR3 has 15 residues. The CDR3 bases are TGTGCCAGCAAGAAACAAAGCTCCTATAATTCACCCCTCCACTTT. This translates into CASKKQSSYNSPLHF.